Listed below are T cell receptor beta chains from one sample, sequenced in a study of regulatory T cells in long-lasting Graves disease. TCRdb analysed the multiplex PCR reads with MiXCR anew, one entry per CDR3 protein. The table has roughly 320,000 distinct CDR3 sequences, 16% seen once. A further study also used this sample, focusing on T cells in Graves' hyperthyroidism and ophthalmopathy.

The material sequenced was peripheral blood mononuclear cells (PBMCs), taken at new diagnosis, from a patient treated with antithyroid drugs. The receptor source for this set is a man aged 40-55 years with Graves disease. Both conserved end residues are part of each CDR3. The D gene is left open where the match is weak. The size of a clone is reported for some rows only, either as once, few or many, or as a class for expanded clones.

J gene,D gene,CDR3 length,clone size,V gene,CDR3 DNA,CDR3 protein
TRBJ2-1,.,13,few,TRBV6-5,TGTGCCAGCAGTTTACATAGGTACAATGAGCAGTTCTTC,CASSLHRYNEQFF
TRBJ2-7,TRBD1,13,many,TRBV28,TGTGCCAGCCGGACAGGGGGTATCCACGAGCAGTACTTC,CASRTGGIHEQYF
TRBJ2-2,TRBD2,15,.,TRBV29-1,TGCAGCGCTTCGCGACTAGCGGGGAGCACCGGGGAGCTGTTTTTT,CSASRLAGSTGELFF
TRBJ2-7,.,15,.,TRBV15,TGTGCCACCAGCAAATTCGTCAGGTCGGATGGGGTGCAGTACTTC,CATSKFVRSDGVQYF
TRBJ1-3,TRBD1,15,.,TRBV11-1,TGTGCCAGCAGCTTAGACAGGGGAGGTGGAAACACCATATATTTT,CASSLDRGGGNTIYF
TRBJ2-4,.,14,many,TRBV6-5,TGTGCCAGCAGTTTACAGGGACCCGGAAACATTCAGTACTTC,CASSLQGPGNIQYF
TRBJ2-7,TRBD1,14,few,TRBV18,TGTGCCGGCTCACCGACACAGGGGAGTGTAGAGCAGTACTTC,CAGSPTQGSVEQYF
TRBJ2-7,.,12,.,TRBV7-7,TGTGCCAGCGGCTGGGACCCCTACGAGCAGTACTTC,CASGWDPYEQYF
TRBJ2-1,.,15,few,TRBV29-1,TGCAGCGTCCGCGCTGACCGATTTTCCTACAATGAGCAGTTCTTC,CSVRADRFSYNEQFF
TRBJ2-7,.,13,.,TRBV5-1,TGCGCCAGCAGCTTGCTGGTGGAATACGAGCAGTACTTC,CASSLLVEYEQYF
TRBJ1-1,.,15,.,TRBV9,TGTGCCAGCAGCGTAGGGGGGGGGGCATGGACTGAAGCTTTCTTT,CASSVGGGAWTEAFF
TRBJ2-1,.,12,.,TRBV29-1,TGCAGCGGTGATGAGAACTACAATGAGCAGTTCTTC,CSGDENYNEQFF
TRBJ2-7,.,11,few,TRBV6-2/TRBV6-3,TGTGCCAGCAGTCATCCCTACGAGCAGTACTTC,CASSHPYEQYF
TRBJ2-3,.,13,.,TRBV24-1,TGTGCCACCAGTGATTTTGCGACAGATACGCAGTATTTT,CATSDFATDTQYF
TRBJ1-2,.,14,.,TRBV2,TGTGCCAGCAGTCTTCTCCGGGAAAGTTATGGCTACACCTTC,CASSLLRESYGYTF
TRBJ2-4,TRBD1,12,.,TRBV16,TGTGCCAGCAGCCCGACAGGGGACATTCAGTACTTC,CASSPTGDIQYF
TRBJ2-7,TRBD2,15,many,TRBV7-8,TGTGCCAGCACCCGACTAGCGGGGATCTCCTACGAGCAGTACTTC,CASTRLAGISYEQYF
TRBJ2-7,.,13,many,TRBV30,TGTGCCTGGGAGAGTACATCCTCCTACGAGCAGTACTTC,CAWESTSSYEQYF
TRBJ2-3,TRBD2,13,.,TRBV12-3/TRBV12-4,TGTGCCAGCAGTGGACTAGCGGGAGATACGCAGTATTTT,CASSGLAGDTQYF
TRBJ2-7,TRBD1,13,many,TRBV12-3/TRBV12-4,TGTGCCAGCAGTTCGTACAGGGGGGACGAGCAGTACTTC,CASSSYRGDEQYF
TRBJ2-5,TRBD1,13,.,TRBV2,TGTGCCAGGGGGACAGGGGACCAGGAGACCCAGTACTTC,CARGTGDQETQYF
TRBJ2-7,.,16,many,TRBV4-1,TGCGCCAGCAGCCAAGAATTTGGCGTCCGAGACTACGAGCAGTACTTC,CASSQEFGVRDYEQYF
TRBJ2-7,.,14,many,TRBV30,TGTGCCTGGTCTGGGGTGCGAGGCCGGTACGAGCAGTACTTC,CAWSGVRGRYEQYF
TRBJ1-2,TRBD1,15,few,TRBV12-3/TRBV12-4,TGTGCCAGCAGTTCCACTCGGTCAGGGACAGACGGCTACACCTTC,CASSSTRSGTDGYTF
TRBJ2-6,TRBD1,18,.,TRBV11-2,TGTGCCAGCAGCCCCGGGACAGGAGCCTTCTCTGGGGCCAACGTCCTGACTTTC,CASSPGTGAFSGANVLTF
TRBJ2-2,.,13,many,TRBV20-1,TGCAGTGCTAGAGTGGTTAGCGCCGGGGAGCTGTTTTTT,CSARVVSAGELFF
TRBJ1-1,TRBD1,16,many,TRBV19,TGTGCCAGTAGTAAGGGAACAGGGGGCACGAACACTGAAGCTTTCTTT,CASSKGTGGTNTEAFF
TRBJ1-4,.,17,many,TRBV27,TGTGCCAGCAGTTTAGCTTCCGCGGGGGCAAGCAATGAAAAACTGTTTTTT,CASSLASAGASNEKLFF
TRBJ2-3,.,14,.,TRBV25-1,TGTGCCAGCAGTGTACAGCTGAGCACAGATACGCAGTATTTT,CASSVQLSTDTQYF
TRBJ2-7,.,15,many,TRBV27,TGTGCCAGCAGTACCCCCGGGACTGGTTACTACGAGCAGTACTTC,CASSTPGTGYYEQYF
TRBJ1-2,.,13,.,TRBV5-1,TGCGCCAGCAGCTCCCACGGCAACTATGGCTACACCTTC,CASSSHGNYGYTF
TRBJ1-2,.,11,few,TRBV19,TGTGCCAGTACGTCTCACTATGGCTACACCTTC,CASTSHYGYTF
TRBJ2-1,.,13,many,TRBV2,TGTGCCAGCAGTGCCGAAGGGGACAATGAGCAGTTCTTC,CASSAEGDNEQFF
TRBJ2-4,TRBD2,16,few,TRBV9,TGTGCCAGCAGCAAATTCCTAGCGGGGGTCAGAAACATTCAGTACTTC,CASSKFLAGVRNIQYF
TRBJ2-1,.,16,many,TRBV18,TGTGCCAGCTCACTCGAAACTAGTATAGGCGGCAATGAGCAGTTCTTC,CASSLETSIGGNEQFF
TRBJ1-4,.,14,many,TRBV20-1,TGCAGTGCTAGAGACATTCAGGGCATAAAAAAACTGTTTTTT,CSARDIQGIKKLFF
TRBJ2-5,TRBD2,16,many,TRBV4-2,TGTGCCAGCAGCCAAGATAAGGCCAGCGGGGTTGAGACCCAGTACTTC,CASSQDKASGVETQYF
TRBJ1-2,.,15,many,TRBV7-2,TGTGCCAGCAGCTTAGACTTTTCGGCGGACTATGGCTACACCTTC,CASSLDFSADYGYTF
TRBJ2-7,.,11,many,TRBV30,TGTGCCTGGAGTGAAGGCTACGAGCAGTACTTC,CAWSEGYEQYF
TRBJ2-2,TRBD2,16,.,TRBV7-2,TGTGCCAGCAGCGTGAGACTAGCGAGTCGGACCGGGGAGCTGTTTTTT,CASSVRLASRTGELFF
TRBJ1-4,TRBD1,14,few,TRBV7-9,TGTGCCAGCAGTCCCGGGACAGGGAGTGAAAAACTGTTTTTT,CASSPGTGSEKLFF
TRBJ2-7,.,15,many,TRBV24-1,TGTGCCACCAGTGACGGGGCAGGTTCAACCTACGAGCAGTACTTC,CATSDGAGSTYEQYF
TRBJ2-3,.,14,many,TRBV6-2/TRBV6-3,TGTGCCAGCAGTTTGACTCTCCCGACGGAGACGCAGTATTTT,CASSLTLPTETQYF
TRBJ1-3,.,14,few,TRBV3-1,TGTGCCAGCAGCGAGGACAGTAGAGGAAACACCATATATTTT,CASSEDSRGNTIYF
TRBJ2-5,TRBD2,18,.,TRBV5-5,TGTGCCAGCAGCTCGCCCGGGACTAGCGGGGATTACCAAGAGACCCAGTACTTC,CASSSPGTSGDYQETQYF